This T cell receptor (beta chain) was sequenced in a study of cytomegalovirus exposure and HLA in healthy donors. V lost 2 bases to trimming and J lost 8 bases; unmatched junction nucleotides: 10. Germline loops: CDR1 MGHRA, CDR2 YSYEKL. This CDR3 spans 16 amino acids. Researchers ran the PCR with 60 Vbeta and 13 Jbeta primers. Method: immunoSEQ multiplex PCR; TCRdb's copy keeps in-frame clones and lacks some. Altogether roughly 100,000 clones are present, roughly 72% being singletons, with the ten largest covering approximately 5%. The genes are TRBV4-1 and TRBJ2-1; 9 bases fit TRBD2. This clonotype was sampled from a young man in good health and CMV-seropositive. What was sequenced was PBMCs. CDR3 loop: CASSQTGGGGLDEQFF. The DNA for the CDR3 is TGCGCCAGCAGCCAAACGGGCGGGGGGGGTCTGGATGAGCAGTTCTTC.